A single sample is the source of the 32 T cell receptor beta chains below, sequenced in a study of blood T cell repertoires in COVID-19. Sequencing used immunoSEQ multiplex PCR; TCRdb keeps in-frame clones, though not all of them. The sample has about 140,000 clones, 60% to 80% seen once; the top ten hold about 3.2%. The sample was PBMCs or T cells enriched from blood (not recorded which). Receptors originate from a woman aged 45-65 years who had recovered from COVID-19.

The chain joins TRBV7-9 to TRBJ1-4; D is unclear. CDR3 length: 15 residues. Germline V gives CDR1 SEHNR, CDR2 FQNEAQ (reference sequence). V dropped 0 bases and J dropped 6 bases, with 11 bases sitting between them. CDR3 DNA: TGTGCCAGCAGCTTAGCGTCGGGCGGGGATGAAAAACTGTTTTTT. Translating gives CASSLASGGDEKLFF.

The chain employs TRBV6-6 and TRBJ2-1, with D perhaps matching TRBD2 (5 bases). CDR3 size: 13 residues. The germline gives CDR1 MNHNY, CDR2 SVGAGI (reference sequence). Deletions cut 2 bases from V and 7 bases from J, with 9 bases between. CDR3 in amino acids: CASSYASGNEQFF. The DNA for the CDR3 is TGTGCCAGCAGTTACGCCTCGGGGAATGAGCAGTTCTTC.

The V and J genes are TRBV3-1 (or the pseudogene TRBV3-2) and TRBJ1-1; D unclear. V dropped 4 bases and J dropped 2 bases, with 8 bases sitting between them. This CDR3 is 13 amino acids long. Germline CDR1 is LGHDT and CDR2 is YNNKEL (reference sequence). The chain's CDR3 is CASSRDTNTEAFF. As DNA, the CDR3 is TGTGCCAGCAGCCGAGATACAAACACTGAAGCTTTCTTT.

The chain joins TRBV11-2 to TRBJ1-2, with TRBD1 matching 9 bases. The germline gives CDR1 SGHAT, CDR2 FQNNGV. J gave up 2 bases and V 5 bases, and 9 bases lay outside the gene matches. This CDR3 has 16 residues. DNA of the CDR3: TGTGCCAGCAGCCGGATTGGGACAGGGCAAAACTATGGCTACACCTTC. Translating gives CASSRIGTGQNYGYTF.

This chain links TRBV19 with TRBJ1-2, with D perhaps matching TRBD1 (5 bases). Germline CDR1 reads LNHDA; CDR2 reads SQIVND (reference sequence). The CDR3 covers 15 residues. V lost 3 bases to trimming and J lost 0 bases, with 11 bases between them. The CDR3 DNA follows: TGTGCCAGTAGTATCTGGGGACTCGCTAACTATGGCTACACCTTC. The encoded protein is CASSIWGLANYGYTF.

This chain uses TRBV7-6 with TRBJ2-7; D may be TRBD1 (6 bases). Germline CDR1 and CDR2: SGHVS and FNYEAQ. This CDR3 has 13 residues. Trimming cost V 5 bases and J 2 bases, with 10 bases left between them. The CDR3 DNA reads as TGTGCCAGCAGCGAAGGACAGCCCTACGAGCAGTACTTC. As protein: CASSEGQPYEQYF.

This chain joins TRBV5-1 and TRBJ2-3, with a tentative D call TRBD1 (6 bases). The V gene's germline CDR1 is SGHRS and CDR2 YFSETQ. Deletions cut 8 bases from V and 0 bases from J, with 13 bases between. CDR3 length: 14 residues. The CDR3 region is CASKRGQSTDTQYF. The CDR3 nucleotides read TGCGCCAGTAAGAGAGGACAGAGCACAGATACGCAGTATTTT.

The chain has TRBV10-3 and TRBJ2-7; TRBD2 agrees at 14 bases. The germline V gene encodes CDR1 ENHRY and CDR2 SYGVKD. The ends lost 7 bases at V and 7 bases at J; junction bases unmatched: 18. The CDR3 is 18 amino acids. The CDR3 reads CAITPDGTSGSSRGEQYF. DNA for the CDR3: TGTGCCATCACTCCTGATGGGACTAGCGGGAGTTCGAGAGGTGAGCAGTACTTC.

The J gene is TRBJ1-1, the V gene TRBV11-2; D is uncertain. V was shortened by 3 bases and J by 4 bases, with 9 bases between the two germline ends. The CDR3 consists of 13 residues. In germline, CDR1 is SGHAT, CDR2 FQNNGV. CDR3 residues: CASSFRQATEAFF. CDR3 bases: TGTGCCAGCAGCTTCAGGCAGGCCACTGAAGCTTTCTTT.

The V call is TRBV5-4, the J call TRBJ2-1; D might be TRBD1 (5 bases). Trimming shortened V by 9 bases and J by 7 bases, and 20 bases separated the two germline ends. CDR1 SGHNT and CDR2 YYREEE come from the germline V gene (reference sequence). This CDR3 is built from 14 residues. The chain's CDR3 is CATRWDSGANEQFF. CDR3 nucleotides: TGTGCCACCCGCTGGGATAGTGGGGCAAATGAGCAGTTCTTC.

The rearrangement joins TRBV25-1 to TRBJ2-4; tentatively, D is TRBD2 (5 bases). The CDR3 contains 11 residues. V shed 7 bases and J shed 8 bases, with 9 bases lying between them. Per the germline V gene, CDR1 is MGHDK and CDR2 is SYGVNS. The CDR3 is CASILGYIQYF. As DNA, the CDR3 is TGTGCCAGCATACTAGGTTACATTCAGTACTTC.

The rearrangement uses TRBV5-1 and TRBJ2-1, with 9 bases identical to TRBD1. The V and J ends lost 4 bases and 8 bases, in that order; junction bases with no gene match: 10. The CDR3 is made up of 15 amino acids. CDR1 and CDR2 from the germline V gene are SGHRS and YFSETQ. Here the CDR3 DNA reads TGCGCCAGCAGCCTCCGGGACAGGGAGGTTCATGAGCAGTTCTTC. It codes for CASSLRDREVHEQFF. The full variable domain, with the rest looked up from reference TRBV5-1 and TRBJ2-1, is KAGVTQTPRYLIKTRGQQVTLSCSPISGHRSVSWYQQTPGQGLQFLFEYFSETQRNKGNFPGRFSGRQFSNSRSEMNVSTLELGDSALYLCASSLRDREVHEQFFGPGTRLTVL.

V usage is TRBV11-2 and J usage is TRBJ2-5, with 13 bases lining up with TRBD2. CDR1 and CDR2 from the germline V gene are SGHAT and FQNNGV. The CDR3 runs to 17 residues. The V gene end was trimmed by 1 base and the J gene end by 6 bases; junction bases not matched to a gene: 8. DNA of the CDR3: TGTGCCAGCAGCTTAGGCCCACTAGCGGGAGGGCCACAGACCCAGTACTTC. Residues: CASSLGPLAGGPQTQYF.

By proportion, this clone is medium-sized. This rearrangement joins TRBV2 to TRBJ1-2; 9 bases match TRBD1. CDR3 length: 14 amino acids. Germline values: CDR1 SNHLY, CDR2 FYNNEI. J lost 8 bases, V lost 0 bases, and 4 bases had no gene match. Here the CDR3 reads CASSEATTGGGYTF. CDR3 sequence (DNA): TGTGCCAGCAGTGAAGCGACAACAGGGGGCGGCTACACCTTC.

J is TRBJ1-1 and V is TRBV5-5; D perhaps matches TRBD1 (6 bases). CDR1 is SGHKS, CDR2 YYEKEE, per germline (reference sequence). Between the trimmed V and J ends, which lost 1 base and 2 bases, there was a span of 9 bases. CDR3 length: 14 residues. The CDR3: CASSLSGANTEAFF. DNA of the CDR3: TGTGCCAGCAGCTTGTCAGGGGCCAACACTGAAGCTTTCTTT. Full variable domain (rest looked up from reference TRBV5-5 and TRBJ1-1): DAGVTQSPTHLIKTRGQQVTLRCSPISGHKSVSWYQQVLGQGPQFIFQYYEKEERGRGNFPDRFSARQFPNYSSELNVNALLLGDSALYLCASSLSGANTEAFFGQGTRLTVV.

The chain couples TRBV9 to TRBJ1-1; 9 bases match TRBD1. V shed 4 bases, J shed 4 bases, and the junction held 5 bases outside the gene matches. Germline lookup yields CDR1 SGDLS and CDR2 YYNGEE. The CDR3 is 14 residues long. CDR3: CASSFGQGSTEAFF. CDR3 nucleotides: TGTGCCAGCAGCTTCGGACAGGGGAGCACTGAAGCTTTCTTT.

For the CDR3, the DNA is TGTGCCAGCAGTGAATCCGTGACAGGGGGCGGAAATGGCTACACCTTC. It codes for CASSESVTGGGNGYTF. The gene calls are TRBV25-1 and TRBJ1-2; 10 bases agree with TRBD1. This CDR3 has 16 residues. Germline values: CDR1 MGHDK, CDR2 SYGVNS. Germline trimming cut 1 base from V and 6 bases from J; bases unmatched to any gene: 8.

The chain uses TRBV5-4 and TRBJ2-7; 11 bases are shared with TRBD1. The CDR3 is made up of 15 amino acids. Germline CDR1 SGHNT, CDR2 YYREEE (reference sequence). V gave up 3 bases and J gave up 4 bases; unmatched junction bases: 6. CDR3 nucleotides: TGTGCCAGCAGCTGGATTGGGGACAGGGGGTACGAGCAGTACTTC. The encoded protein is CASSWIGDRGYEQYF.

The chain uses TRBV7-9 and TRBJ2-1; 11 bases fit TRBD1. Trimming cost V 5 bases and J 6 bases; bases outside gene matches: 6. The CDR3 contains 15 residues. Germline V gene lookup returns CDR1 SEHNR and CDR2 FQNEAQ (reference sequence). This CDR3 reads CASSRRTGGFNEQFF. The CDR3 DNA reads TGTGCCAGCAGCAGAAGGACAGGGGGCTTCAATGAGCAGTTCTTC.

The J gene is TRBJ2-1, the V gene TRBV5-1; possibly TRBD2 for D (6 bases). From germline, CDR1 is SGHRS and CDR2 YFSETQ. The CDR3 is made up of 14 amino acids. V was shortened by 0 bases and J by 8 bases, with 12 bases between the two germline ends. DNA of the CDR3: TGCGCCAGCAGCTTGGGGACTAACCTTGATGAGCAGTTCTTC. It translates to CASSLGTNLDEQFF.

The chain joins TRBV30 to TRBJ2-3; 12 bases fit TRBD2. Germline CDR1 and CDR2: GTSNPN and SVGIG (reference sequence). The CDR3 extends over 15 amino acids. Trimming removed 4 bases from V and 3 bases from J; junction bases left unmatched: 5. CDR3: CAWTLGLAGTDTQYF. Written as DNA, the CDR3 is TGTGCCTGGACCCTCGGACTAGCGGGAACAGATACGCAGTATTTT.

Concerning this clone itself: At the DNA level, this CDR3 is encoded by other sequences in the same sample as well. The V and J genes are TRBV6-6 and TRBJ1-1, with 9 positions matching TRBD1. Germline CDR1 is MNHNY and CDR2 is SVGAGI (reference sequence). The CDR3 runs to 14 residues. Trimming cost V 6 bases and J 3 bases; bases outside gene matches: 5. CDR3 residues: CASRGTGGYTEAFF. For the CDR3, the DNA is TGTGCCAGCAGAGGAACAGGGGGCTACACTGAAGCTTTCTTT.

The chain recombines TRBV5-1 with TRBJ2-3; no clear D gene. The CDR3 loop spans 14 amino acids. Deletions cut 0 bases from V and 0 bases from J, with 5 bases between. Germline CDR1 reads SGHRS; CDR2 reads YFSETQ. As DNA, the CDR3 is TGCGCCAGCAGCTTGGCGGTGAGCACAGATACGCAGTATTTT. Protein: CASSLAVSTDTQYF.

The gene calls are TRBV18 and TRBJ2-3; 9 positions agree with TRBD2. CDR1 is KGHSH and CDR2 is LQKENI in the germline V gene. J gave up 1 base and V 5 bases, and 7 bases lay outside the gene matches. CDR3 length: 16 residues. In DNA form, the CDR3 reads TGTGCCAGCTCAACTGGGGTAGCGGGGGGCACAGATACGCAGTATTTT. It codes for CASSTGVAGGTDTQYF.

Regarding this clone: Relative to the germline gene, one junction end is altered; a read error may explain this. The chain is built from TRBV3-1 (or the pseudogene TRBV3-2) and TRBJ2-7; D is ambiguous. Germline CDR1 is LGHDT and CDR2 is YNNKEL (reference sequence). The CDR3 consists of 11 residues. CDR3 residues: CASSQERELIF. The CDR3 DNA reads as TGTGCCAGCAGCCAAGAACGTGAGCTAATCTTC.

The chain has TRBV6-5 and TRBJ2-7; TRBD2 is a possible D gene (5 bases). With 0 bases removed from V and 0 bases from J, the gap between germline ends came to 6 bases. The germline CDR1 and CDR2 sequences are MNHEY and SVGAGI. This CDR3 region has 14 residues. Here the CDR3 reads CASSYSEGSYEQYF. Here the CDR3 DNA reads TGTGCCAGCAGTTACTCAGAGGGCTCCTACGAGCAGTACTTC.

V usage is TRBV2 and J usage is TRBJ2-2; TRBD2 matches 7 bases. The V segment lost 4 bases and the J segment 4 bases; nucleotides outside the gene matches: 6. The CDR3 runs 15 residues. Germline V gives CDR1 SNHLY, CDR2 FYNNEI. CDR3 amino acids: CASSAYREGTGELFF. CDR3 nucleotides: TGTGCCAGCAGTGCCTATAGGGAGGGCACCGGGGAGCTGTTTTTT.

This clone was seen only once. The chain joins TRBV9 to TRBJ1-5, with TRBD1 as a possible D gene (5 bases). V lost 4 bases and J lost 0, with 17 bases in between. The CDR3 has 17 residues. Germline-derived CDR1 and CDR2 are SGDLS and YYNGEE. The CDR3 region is CASSSPGLGVSNQPQHF. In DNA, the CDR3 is TGTGCCAGCAGCTCTCCGGGACTGGGGGTTAGCAATCAGCCCCAGCATTTT.

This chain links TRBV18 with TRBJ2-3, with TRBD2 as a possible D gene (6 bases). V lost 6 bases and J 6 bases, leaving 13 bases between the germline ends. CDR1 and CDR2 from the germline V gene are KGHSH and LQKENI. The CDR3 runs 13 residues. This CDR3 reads CASSSRRGDTQYF. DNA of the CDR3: TGTGCCAGCTCGTCCCGTCGGGGGGATACGCAGTATTTT.

The CDR3 loop reads CAWVPPGNTIYF. CDR3 nucleotide sequence: TGTGCCTGGGTCCCTCCGGGAAACACCATATATTTT. The V and J genes are TRBV30 and TRBJ1-3; no definite D call. CDR1 GTSNPN and CDR2 SVGIG come from the germline V gene (reference sequence). The CDR3 has 12 amino acids. V shed 5 bases and J shed 4 bases, with 9 bases lying between them.

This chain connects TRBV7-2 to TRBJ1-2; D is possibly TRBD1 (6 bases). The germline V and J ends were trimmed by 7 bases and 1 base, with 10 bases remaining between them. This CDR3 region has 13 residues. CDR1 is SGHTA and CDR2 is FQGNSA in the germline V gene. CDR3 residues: CASNRDGNYGYTF. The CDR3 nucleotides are TGTGCCAGCAACAGGGACGGTAACTATGGCTACACCTTC.

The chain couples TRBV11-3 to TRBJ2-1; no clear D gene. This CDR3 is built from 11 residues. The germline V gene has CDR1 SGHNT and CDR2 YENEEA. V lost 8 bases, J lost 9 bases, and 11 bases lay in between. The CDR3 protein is CASRGPGEQFF. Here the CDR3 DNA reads TGTGCCAGCCGTGGCCCGGGTGAGCAGTTCTTC.